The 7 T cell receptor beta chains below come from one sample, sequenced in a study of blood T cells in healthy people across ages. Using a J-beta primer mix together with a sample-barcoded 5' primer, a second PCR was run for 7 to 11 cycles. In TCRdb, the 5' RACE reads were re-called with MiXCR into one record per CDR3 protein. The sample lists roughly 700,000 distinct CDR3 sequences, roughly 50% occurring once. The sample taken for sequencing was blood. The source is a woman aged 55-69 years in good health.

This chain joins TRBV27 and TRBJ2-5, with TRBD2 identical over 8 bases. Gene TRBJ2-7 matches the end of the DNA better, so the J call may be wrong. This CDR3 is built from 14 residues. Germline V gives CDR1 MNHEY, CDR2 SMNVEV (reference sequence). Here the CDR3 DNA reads TGTGCCAGCAGACCGGGACTAGTTTTTTCCGAGCAGTACTTC. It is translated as CASRPGLVFSEQYF.

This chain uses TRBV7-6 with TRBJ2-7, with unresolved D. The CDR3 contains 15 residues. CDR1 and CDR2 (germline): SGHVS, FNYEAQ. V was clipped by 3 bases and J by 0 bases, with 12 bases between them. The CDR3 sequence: CASSLDVGYSYEQYF. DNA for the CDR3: TGTGCCAGCAGCTTGGATGTGGGATACTCCTACGAGCAGTACTTC.

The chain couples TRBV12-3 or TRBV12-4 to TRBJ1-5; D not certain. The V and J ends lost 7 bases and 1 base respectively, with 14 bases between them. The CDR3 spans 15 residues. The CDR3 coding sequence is TGTGCCAGCAACCGGGGAGAAGGGAGCAATCAGCCCCAGCATTTT. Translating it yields CASNRGEGSNQPQHF.

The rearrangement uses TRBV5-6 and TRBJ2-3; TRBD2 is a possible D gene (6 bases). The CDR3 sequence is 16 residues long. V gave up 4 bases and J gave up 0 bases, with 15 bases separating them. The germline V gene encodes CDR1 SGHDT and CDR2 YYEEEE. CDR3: CASSPDWGRSTDTQYF. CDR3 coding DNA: TGTGCCAGCAGCCCCGATTGGGGGAGGAGCACAGATACGCAGTATTTT.

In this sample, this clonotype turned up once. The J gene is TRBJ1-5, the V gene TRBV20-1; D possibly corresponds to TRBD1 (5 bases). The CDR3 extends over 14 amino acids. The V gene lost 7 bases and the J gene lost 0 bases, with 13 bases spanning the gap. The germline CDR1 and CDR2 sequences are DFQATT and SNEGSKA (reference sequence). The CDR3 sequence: CSVVQGDSNQPQHF. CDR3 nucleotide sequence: TGCAGTGTTGTTCAGGGAGATAGCAATCAGCCCCAGCATTTT.

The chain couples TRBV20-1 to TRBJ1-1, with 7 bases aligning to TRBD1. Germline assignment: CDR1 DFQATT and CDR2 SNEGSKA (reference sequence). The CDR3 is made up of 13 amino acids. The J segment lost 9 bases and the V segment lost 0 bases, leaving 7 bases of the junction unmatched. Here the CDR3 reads CSAREGGDLKAFF. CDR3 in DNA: TGCAGTGCTAGAGAAGGGGGCGATTTGAAAGCTTTCTTT.

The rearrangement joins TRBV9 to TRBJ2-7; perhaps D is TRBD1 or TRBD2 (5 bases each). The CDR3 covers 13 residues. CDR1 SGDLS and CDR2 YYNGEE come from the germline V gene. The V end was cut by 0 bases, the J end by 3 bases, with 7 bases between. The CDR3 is CASSVGGDYEQYF. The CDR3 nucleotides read TGTGCCAGCAGCGTAGGAGGGGACTACGAGCAGTACTTC.